This paragraph reports one TCR beta chain. Its matching antigen is unknown. The entry originates in a study of CXCR3-negative and CXCR3-positive naive CD8 T cells. This CDR3 is 14 amino acids long. The V gene's germline CDR1 is SGHVS and CDR2 FNYEAQ. Libraries of TRB cDNA were made by 5' RACE and carried UMIs. One entry per CDR3 protein, without DNA, is what TCRdb gives after re-calling the 5' RACE reads. The sample has 75,000 to 95,000 distinct CDR3 sequences, and its top ten clones hold 0.95% to 1.4%. General observations from the study: After cryopreservation, CXCR3 expression dropped partially; most assays used fresh PBMCs.

Sequencing used naive CXCR3- CD8+ T cells from blood. Subset: CD45RO-CCR7+CD27+CD95- naive CD8+ T cells lacking CXCR3 (TNR3-). The chain combines TRBV7-6 with TRBJ2-7; TCRdb lists TRBD2, though no DNA is available to test this call. This receptor was taken from a human donor in good health. Some clones in this sample may be carry-over from other donors' samples. The CDR3 is CASSPERGAYEQYF.